The source of this T cell receptor (beta chain) is a study of blood T cell repertoires in COVID-19. The wider study: There were acute and convalescent COVID-19 samples, and they came from the United States, Italy and Spain. The analysed material was cDNA or gDNA that came from T cells, B-cell-depleted T cells, or PBMCs.

The authors' processing: It was from reference gene primer amplification that nucleated cell counts were estimated. Method: immunoSEQ multiplex PCR; TCRdb's copy keeps in-frame clones and lacks some. D and trimming come from the DNA, and the V and J calls and clone size come from that table. Of under 140,000 clones in the sample, 75% to 80% were seen once. This clone was seen only once. The sample consisted of peripheral blood. This TCR was recovered from a woman older than 75 with active or convalescent COVID-19.

DNA for the CDR3: TGTGCCAGCAGTTTATTCAGGGGCTGGAACACTGAAGCTTTCTTT. Translation: CASSLFRGWNTEAFF. The gene calls are TRBV27 and TRBJ1-1, with D tentatively TRBD1 (6 bases). The V and J ends lost 1 base and 1 base respectively, with 10 bases between them. This CDR3 region has 15 residues. Germline V CDR1 and CDR2: MNHEY, SMNVEV (reference sequence).